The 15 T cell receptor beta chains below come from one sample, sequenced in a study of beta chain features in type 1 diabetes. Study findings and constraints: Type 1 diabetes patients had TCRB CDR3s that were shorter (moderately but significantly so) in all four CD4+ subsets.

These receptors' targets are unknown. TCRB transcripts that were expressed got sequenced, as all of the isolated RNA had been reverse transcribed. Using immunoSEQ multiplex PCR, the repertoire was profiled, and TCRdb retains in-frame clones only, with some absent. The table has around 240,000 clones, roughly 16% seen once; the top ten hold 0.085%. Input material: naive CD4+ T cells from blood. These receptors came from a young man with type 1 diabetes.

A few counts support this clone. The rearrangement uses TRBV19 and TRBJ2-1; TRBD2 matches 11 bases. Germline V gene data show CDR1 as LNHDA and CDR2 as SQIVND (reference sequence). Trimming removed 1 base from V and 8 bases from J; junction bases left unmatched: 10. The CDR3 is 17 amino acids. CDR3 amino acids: CASSIVLASGRNDEQFF. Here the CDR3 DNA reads TGTGCCAGTAGTATAGTTTTAGCTAGCGGGAGGAACGATGAGCAGTTCTTC.

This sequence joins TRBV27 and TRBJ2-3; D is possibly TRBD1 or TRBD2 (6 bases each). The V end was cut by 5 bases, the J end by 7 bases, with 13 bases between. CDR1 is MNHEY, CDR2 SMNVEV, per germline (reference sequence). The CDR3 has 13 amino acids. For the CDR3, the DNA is TGTGCCAGCAGTGGGGGGCTAGCGAATACGCAGTATTTT. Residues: CASSGGLANTQYF.

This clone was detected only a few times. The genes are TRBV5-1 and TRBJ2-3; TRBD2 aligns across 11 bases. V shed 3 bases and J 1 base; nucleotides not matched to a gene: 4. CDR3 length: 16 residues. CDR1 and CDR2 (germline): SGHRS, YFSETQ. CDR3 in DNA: TGCGCCAGCAGCTGGGGTAGCGGGAGGGGCACAGATACGCAGTATTTT. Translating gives CASSWGSGRGTDTQYF.

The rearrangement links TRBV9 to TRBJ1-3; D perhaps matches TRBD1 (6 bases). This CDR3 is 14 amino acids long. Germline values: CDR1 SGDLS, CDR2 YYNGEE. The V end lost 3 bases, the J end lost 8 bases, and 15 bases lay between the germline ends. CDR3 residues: CASSATGTSDTIYF. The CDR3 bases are TGTGCCAGCAGCGCGACCGGGACAAGTGACACCATATATTTT.

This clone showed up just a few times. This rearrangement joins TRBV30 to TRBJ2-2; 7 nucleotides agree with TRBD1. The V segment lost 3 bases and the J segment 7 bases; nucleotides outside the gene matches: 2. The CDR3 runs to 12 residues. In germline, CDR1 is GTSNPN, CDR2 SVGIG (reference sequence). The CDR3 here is CAWRDRSGELFF. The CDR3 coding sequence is TGTGCCTGGAGGGACAGGAGCGGGGAGCTGTTTTTT.

The CDR3: CASSVDGSSYEQYF. CDR3 in DNA: TGTGCCAGCAGCGTAGATGGCAGCTCCTACGAGCAGTACTTC. This chain joins TRBV9 and TRBJ2-7; D is undetermined. Per germline, CDR1 SGDLS and CDR2 YYNGEE. V gave up 0 bases and J gave up 0 bases, with 7 bases separating them. The CDR3 is 14 residues long.

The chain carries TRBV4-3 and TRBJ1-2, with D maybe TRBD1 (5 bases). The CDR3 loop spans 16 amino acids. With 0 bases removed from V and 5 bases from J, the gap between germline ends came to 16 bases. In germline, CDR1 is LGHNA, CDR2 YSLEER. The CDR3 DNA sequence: TGCGCCAGCAGCCAAGATCGGGGCAGGGTTTTATATGGCTACACCTTC. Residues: CASSQDRGRVLYGYTF.

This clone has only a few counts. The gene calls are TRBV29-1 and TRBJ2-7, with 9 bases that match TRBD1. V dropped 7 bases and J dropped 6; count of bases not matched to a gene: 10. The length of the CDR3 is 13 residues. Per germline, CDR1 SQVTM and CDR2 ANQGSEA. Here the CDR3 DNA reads TGCAGCGCCTCCCGGGACAGGGTCGGCGAGCAGTACTTC. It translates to CSASRDRVGEQYF.

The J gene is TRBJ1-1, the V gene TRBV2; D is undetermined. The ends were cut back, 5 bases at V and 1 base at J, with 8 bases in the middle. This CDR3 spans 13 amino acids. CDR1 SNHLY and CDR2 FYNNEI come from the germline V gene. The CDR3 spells CASSRDGNTEAFF. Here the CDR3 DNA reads TGTGCCAGCAGTCGAGATGGGAACACTGAAGCTTTCTTT.

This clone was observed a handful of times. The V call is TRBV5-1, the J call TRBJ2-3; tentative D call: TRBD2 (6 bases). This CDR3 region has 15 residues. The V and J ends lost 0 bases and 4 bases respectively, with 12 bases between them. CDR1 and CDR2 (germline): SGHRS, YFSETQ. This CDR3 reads CASSLGAGSADTQYF. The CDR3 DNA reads TGCGCCAGCAGCTTGGGGGCCGGGAGCGCAGATACGCAGTATTTT.

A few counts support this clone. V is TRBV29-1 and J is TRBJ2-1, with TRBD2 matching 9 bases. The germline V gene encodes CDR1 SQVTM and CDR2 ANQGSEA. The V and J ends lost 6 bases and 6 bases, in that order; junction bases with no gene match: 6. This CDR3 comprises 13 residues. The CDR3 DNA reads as TGCAGCGTGTCGGGACTAGCAGGCAATGAGCAGTTCTTC. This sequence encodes CSVSGLAGNEQFF.

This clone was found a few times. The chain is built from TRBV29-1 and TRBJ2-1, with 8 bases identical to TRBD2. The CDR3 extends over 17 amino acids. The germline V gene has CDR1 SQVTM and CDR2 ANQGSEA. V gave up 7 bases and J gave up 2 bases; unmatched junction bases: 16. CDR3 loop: CSAQRSGTPGPYNEQFF. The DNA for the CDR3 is TGCAGCGCACAGCGTAGCGGGACTCCCGGCCCCTACAATGAGCAGTTCTTC.

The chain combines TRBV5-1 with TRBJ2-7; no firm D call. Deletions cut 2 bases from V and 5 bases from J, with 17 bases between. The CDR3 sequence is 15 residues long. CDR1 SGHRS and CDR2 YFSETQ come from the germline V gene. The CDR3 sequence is CASSFVPDSTDEQYF. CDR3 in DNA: TGCGCCAGCAGCTTCGTTCCAGATTCCACTGACGAGCAGTACTTC.

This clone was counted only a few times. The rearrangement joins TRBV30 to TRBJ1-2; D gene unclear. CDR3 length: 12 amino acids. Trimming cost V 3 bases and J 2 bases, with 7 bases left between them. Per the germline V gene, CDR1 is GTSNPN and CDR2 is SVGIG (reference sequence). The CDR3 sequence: CAWSPRNYGYTF. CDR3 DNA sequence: TGTGCCTGGAGCCCACGGAACTATGGCTACACCTTC.

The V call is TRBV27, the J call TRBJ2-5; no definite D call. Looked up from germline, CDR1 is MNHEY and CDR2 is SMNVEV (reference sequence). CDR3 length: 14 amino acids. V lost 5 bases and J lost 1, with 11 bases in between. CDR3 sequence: CASSPNGGQETQYF. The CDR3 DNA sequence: TGTGCCAGCAGTCCAAATGGCGGCCAAGAGACCCAGTACTTC.